What follows is one T cell receptor (beta chain) and its context. The antigen remains unidentified. The sample is drawn from a study of cytomegalovirus exposure and HLA in healthy donors. Study outcomes and limitations: It was assumed in the presence/absence analyses that sequencing depth was roughly uniform across donors. In a later analysis, productive TCRs from donors in an Asian-associated ancestry cluster reportedly carried fewer N-insertions than the cohort mean.

PCR was performed using 60 Vbeta and 13 Jbeta primers. In the source study's methods: The authors later counted approximately 80 million unique TCR beta chains, roughly 10 million of them shared. Only in-frame clones appear in the TCRdb table, and some are missing; sequencing was by immunoSEQ multiplex PCR. Clone size and V and J calls were adopted from that table, with D and trimming inferred from the DNA. The sample lists 150,000 to 200,000 clones; 80% to 85% were seen once. The receptor comes from a man aged 45-65 years in good health and CMV-seropositive. The sample comprised PBMCs.

The CDR3 reads CASSPDPEILREQFF. In DNA form, the CDR3 reads TGTGCCAGCAGCCCCGACCCCGAGATACTACGTGAGCAGTTCTTC. The chain recombines TRBV9 with TRBJ2-1; D remains unclear. Between the trimmed V and J ends, which lost 4 bases and 9 bases, there was a span of 20 bases. CDR1 SGDLS and CDR2 YYNGEE come from the germline V gene. The CDR3 sequence is 15 residues long.